These T cell receptor beta chains were read from a single sample in a study of T cell responses to AZD1222 COVID-19 vaccine. Assay used: immunoSEQ multiplex PCR; TCRdb lists only in-frame clones, some missing. The sample contains 55,000 to 90,000 clones, about 83% of which appear only once. Sample: peripheral blood, taken on day 0 of AZD1222 vaccination. The receptors shown here come from an adult in good health. Each CDR3 is given with its conserved first and last residue. Each record gives: CDR3 DNA, CDR3 protein, J gene, D gene, V gene, clone size. D genes are given only for firm matches. The size field is filled for only some rows; it gives once, few, many or a size class.

DNA: TGTGCCAGCAGCTTATTTAGGCGGGACCCGTCGGAGCCCCAGCATTTT; CDR3: CASSLFRRDPSEPQHF; J: TRBJ1-5; D: .; V: TRBV7-8; size: .
DNA: TGCAGCGATTCGGACAGGAATAACTATGGCTACACCTTC; CDR3: CSDSDRNNYGYTF; J: TRBJ1-2; D: TRBD1; V: TRBV29-1; size: .
DNA: TGTGCCAGCAGTTTAACGGGACAGGGGGATTCACCCCTCCACTTT; CDR3: CASSLTGQGDSPLHF; J: TRBJ1-6; D: TRBD1; V: TRBV7-3; size: .
DNA: TGTGCCAGCAGCCAGGGAAGAAACTATGGCTACACCTTC; CDR3: CASSQGRNYGYTF; J: TRBJ1-2; D: .; V: TRBV3-1/TRBV3-2; size: few
DNA: TGTGCCAGCAGCTTGGGGTTTTTAGATCAGCCCCAGCATTTT; CDR3: CASSLGFLDQPQHF; J: TRBJ1-5; D: .; V: TRBV5-6; size: .
DNA: TGTGCCAGCAGCTTACAGGGCAGGAGAAATAGCAATCAGCCCCAGCATTTT; CDR3: CASSLQGRRNSNQPQHF; J: TRBJ1-5; D: .; V: TRBV7-2; size: .
DNA: TGTGCCAGCAGACAACCGGGACAGGGTTACGAGCAGTACTTC; CDR3: CASRQPGQGYEQYF; J: TRBJ2-7; D: TRBD1; V: TRBV28; size: .
DNA: TGCGCCAGCAGCTTGTCGGACAGGACCCACACTGAAGCTTTCTTT; CDR3: CASSLSDRTHTEAFF; J: TRBJ1-1; D: TRBD1; V: TRBV5-1; size: .
DNA: TGTGCCAGCAGTCCCCTTCGGCGTGATACGCAGTATTTT; CDR3: CASSPLRRDTQYF; J: TRBJ2-3; D: .; V: TRBV6-5; size: .
DNA: TGTGCCAGTAGTGGGGGCAGACAGGGTGATAATTCACCCCTCCACTTT; CDR3: CASSGGRQGDNSPLHF; J: TRBJ1-6; D: TRBD1; V: TRBV19; size: .
DNA: TGTGCCAGTAGCACCGGAATGGGAGGGGAGCAGCCCCAGCATTTT; CDR3: CASSTGMGGEQPQHF; J: TRBJ1-5; D: .; V: TRBV19; size: .
DNA: TGTGCCAGCAGCATCCAGCGGGGGGGGAATGAGCAGTTCTTC; CDR3: CASSIQRGGNEQFF; J: TRBJ2-1; D: TRBD2; V: TRBV7-2; size: .
DNA: TGTGCCAGTAGCCCGGGACTCGGTTATTATGGCTACACCTTC; CDR3: CASSPGLGYYGYTF; J: TRBJ1-2; D: .; V: TRBV19; size: .
DNA: TGTGCCAGCAGCTTAGCCGGTAGAAGCAATCAGCCCCAGCATTTT; CDR3: CASSLAGRSNQPQHF; J: TRBJ1-5; D: .; V: TRBV7-8; size: .
DNA: TGTGCCAGCTCACCCCCGGACGGTTCAAGGGAGTACTTC; CDR3: CASSPPDGSREYF; J: TRBJ2-7; D: .; V: TRBV18; size: .
DNA: TGTGCCAGCAGCTTAGGTAGCGGGGGGGGTCTGAGCACAGATACGCAGTATTTT; CDR3: CASSLGSGGGLSTDTQYF; J: TRBJ2-3; D: TRBD2; V: TRBV7-8; size: few
DNA: TGTGCCAGCAGAACAGGGCCCGGCTCTGCAAACACCATATATTTT; CDR3: CASRTGPGSANTIYF; J: TRBJ1-3; D: .; V: TRBV6-5; size: .
DNA: TGTGCCAGCAGTTTAGGGTCCTTCGACACTGAAGCTTTCTTT; CDR3: CASSLGSFDTEAFF; J: TRBJ1-1; D: .; V: TRBV28; size: .
DNA: TGTGCCAGCAGCAGGGGAGGTCAGCCCCAGCATTTT; CDR3: CASSRGGQPQHF; J: TRBJ1-5; D: .; V: TRBV12-3/TRBV12-4; size: .
DNA: TGTGCCAGCAGCTTAGTGGCAGGGGCAGATACGCAGTATTTT; CDR3: CASSLVAGADTQYF; J: TRBJ2-3; D: .; V: TRBV7-2; size: .
DNA: TGTGCCTGGATATCGGGACAGGGGGTTTTAGAGACCCAGTACTTC; CDR3: CAWISGQGVLETQYF; J: TRBJ2-5; D: TRBD1; V: TRBV30; size: .
DNA: TGTGCCAGCAGTTCCACCGGGACTGATGGCTACACCTTC; CDR3: CASSSTGTDGYTF; J: TRBJ1-2; D: .; V: TRBV6-5; size: .
DNA: TGTGCCAGCAGCCTCCGGACAGGCGAGAACACTGAAGCTTTCTTT; CDR3: CASSLRTGENTEAFF; J: TRBJ1-1; D: TRBD1; V: TRBV11-2; size: .
DNA: TGTGCCAGCAGCTTGGTGGGCCAGGGGGTTGGCTACACCTTC; CDR3: CASSLVGQGVGYTF; J: TRBJ1-2; D: TRBD1; V: TRBV5-6; size: .
DNA: TGCGCCAGCAGCTTTGGAGGCACGGACACTGAAGCTTTCTTT; CDR3: CASSFGGTDTEAFF; J: TRBJ1-1; D: .; V: TRBV5-1; size: .
DNA: TGCGCCAGCAGCCAGGGGGTGGGTGCGGGGGAAAAGCAGTATTTT; CDR3: CASSQGVGAGEKQYF; J: TRBJ2-3; D: TRBD2; V: TRBV4-3; size: .
DNA: TGCGCCAGCAGCTTCGACGGAGACACCGGGGAGCTGTTTTTT; CDR3: CASSFDGDTGELFF; J: TRBJ2-2; D: .; V: TRBV5-1; size: .
DNA: TGTGCCAGCACCTCCCCTTGGATGAACACTGAAGCTTTCTTT; CDR3: CASTSPWMNTEAFF; J: TRBJ1-1; D: .; V: TRBV28; size: .
DNA: TGTGCCAGCAGTCCGGGACAGGCTAACTATGGCTACACCTTC; CDR3: CASSPGQANYGYTF; J: TRBJ1-2; D: TRBD1; V: TRBV6-5; size: .